The 27 T cell receptor beta chains below all came from one sample that was sequenced in a study of T cells in Graves' hyperthyroidism and ophthalmopathy. Amplification targeted TCR beta CDR3 regions from RNA transcripts. The HTBI set primed first-round TCR CDR3 RT-PCR. Using its own MiXCR run on the multiplex PCR reads, TCRdb lists one record per CDR3 protein. The data contain about 480,000 distinct CDR3 sequences, approximately 25% of them singletons. Sequenced: blood. Receptors were obtained from a woman aged 25-40 years with Graves' ophthalmopathy.

As DNA, the CDR3 is TGTGCCAGCAGCGTAGGAACTAGCGCAACCTACAATGAGCAGTTCTTC. Its translation: CASSVGTSATYNEQFF. This chain uses TRBV2 with TRBJ2-1, with 7 bases identical to TRBD2. The CDR3 totals 16 residues. Germline V lookup: CDR1 SNHLY, CDR2 FYNNEI. With V trimmed by 6 bases and J by 2 bases, 10 bases remained unmatched.

This clonotype was observed at least ten times. This rearrangement joins TRBV29-1 to TRBJ1-2; D is undetermined. Trimming stripped 3 bases from V and 5 bases from J, with 7 bases between. The CDR3 extends over 11 amino acids. CDR1 and CDR2 (germline): SQVTM, ANQGSEA. In nucleotides, the CDR3 is TGCAGCGTTGACGGTCCGTATGGCTACACCTTC. It specifies CSVDGPYGYTF.

This chain connects TRBV2 to TRBJ2-7; a weak D match, TRBD1 (5 bases). This CDR3 contains 13 residues. The V gene lost 1 base and the J gene lost 5 bases, with 9 bases spanning the gap. CDR1 is SNHLY and CDR2 is FYNNEI in the germline V gene. The CDR3 loop is CASSEGRADEQYF. DNA of the CDR3: TGTGCCAGCAGTGAAGGCAGGGCCGACGAGCAGTACTTC. The variable domain in full, with the rest retrieved from reference TRBV2 and TRBJ2-7, is EPEVTQTPSHQVTQMGQEVILRCVPISNHLYFYWYRQILGQKVEFLVSFYNNEISEKSEIFDDQFSVERPDGSNFTLKIRSTKLEDSAMYFCASSEGRADEQYFGPGTRLTVT.

The chain employs TRBV28 and TRBJ2-7; 12 bases are shared with TRBD2. The CDR3 is made up of 16 amino acids. Trimming at V came to 8 bases and at J to 0 bases, leaving 8 bases not matched to a gene. CDR1 MDHEN and CDR2 SYDVKM come from the germline V gene. The CDR3 is CASPPSGRAFSYEQYF. The CDR3 bases are TGTGCCAGCCCGCCTAGCGGGAGGGCATTCTCCTACGAGCAGTACTTC. The whole variable domain, filled in from reference TRBV28 and TRBJ2-7, reads DVKVTQSSRYLVKRTGEKVFLECVQDMDHENMFWYRQDPGLGLRLIYFSYDVKMKEKGDIPEGYSVSREKKERFSLILESASTNQTSMYLCASPPSGRAFSYEQYFGPGTRLTVT.

This clonotype was counted ten times or more. The rearrangement uses TRBV20-1 and TRBJ2-2; 7 bases are shared with TRBD2. Trimming removed 3 bases from V and 0 bases from J; junction bases left unmatched: 16. The germline V gene has CDR1 DFQATT and CDR2 SNEGSKA (reference sequence). The CDR3 spans 19 residues. In DNA form, the CDR3 reads TGCAGTGCTAGTTCCGGCGGGGGAGACCTTAACGCGAACACCGGGGAGCTGTTTTTT. The encoded protein is CSASSGGGDLNANTGELFF.

This clonotype has more than one count but fewer than ten. The rearrangement links TRBV28 to TRBJ2-7, with 10 bases that match TRBD2. The CDR3 spans 14 residues. Germline loops: CDR1 MDHEN, CDR2 SYDVKM. J gave up 7 bases and V 6 bases, and 9 bases lay outside the gene matches. The CDR3 DNA reads TGTGCCAGCAGACGTAGCGGGAGGACGGGGGAGCAGTACTTC. The encoded protein is CASRRSGRTGEQYF.

Remarks on this clonotype: Mismatch with germline at one junction end may stem from a read error. The chain has TRBV6-4 and TRBJ1-5; D is undetermined. CDR1 and CDR2 (germline): MRHNA, SNTAGT. This CDR3 comprises 12 residues. DNA of the CDR3: TGTGCCAGCAGTTACTCCTCCCAGCCCCAGCATTTT. Protein product: CASSYSSQPQHF.

This clonotype was observed a handful of times. CDR3 residues: CSVVGQGARGYTF. DNA for the CDR3: TGCAGCGTTGTGGGACAGGGGGCGCGCGGCTACACCTTC. The chain links TRBV29-1 to TRBJ1-2; 12 bases are shared with TRBD1. CDR3 length: 13 amino acids. CDR1 is SQVTM, CDR2 ANQGSEA, per germline. With V trimmed by 4 bases and J by 8 bases, 5 bases remained unmatched. The full variable domain, completed using reference TRBV29-1 and TRBJ1-2, is SAVISQKPSRDICQRGTSLTIQCQVDSQVTMMFWYRQQPGQSLTLIATANQGSEATYESGFVIDKFPISRPNLTFSTLTVSNMSPEDSSIYLCSVVGQGARGYTFGSGTRLTVV.

V gene TRBV15 combines with J gene TRBJ2-7; D is unclear. Trimming left V 2 bases short and J 1 base short, with 6 bases between. CDR1 is LNHNV and CDR2 is YYDKDF in the germline V gene (reference sequence). The CDR3 sequence is 13 residues long. The CDR3, as DNA: TGTGCCACCAGCAGAACCGCGTCCTACGAGCAGTACTTC. Translating it yields CATSRTASYEQYF.

This clonotype was observed once. The gene calls are TRBV20-1 and TRBJ1-1, with D perhaps matching TRBD1 (5 bases). The CDR3 consists of 14 residues. V was trimmed by 6 bases and J by 3 bases, leaving 17 bases between them. Germline assignment: CDR1 DFQATT and CDR2 SNEGSKA (reference sequence). The chain's CDR3 is CSANPGHFYTEAFF. CDR3 DNA: TGCAGTGCCAACCCTGGACACTTCTACACTGAAGCTTTCTTT.

Regarding this clonotype: Germline and junction disagree at one end, which may indicate a read error. This rearrangement joins TRBV4-3 to TRBJ1-1; D remains unclear. Germline lookup yields CDR1 LGHNA and CDR2 YSLEER. This CDR3 comprises 15 residues. CDR3 sequence (DNA): TGCGCCAGCGGCCAAGACCTGGACTGGTGGACTGAAGCTTTCTTT. It is translated as CASGQDLDWWTEAFF.

V is TRBV5-1 and J is TRBJ2-5; no definite D call. Deletions cut 2 bases from V and 2 bases from J, with 7 bases between. The CDR3 spans 13 residues. CDR1 is SGHRS and CDR2 is YFSETQ in the germline V gene. In DNA, the CDR3 is TGCGCCAGCAGCTTTGACGTGCAAGAGACCCAGTACTTC. Its protein product is CASSFDVQETQYF.

In its sample, this clonotype was seen many times. The chain is built from TRBV7-2 and TRBJ1-4; TRBD1 matches 8 bases. Looked up from germline, CDR1 is SGHTA and CDR2 is FQGNSA. The CDR3 extends over 13 amino acids. Trimming cost V 5 bases and J 10 bases; bases outside gene matches: 6. The CDR3 bases are TGTGCCAGCAGCCCCGGACAGGGAGTAAAACTGTTTTTT. Amino acids: CASSPGQGVKLFF.

This clonotype was recorded a few times. V usage is TRBV6-1 and J usage is TRBJ1-1; D gene unclear. V lost 5 bases and J lost 1, with 11 bases in between. CDR1 and CDR2 (germline): MNHNS, SASEGT. The CDR3 totals 14 residues. The DNA of the CDR3 is TGTGCCAGCAGTCCCGACGTCTGGAACACTGAAGCTTTCTTT. Amino acid sequence: CASSPDVWNTEAFF.

Ten or more counts support this clonotype. The chain recombines TRBV6-1 with TRBJ2-2; TRBD1 might be the D (6 bases). CDR1 and CDR2 from the germline V gene are MNHNS and SASEGT. The CDR3 has 14 amino acids. V was shortened by 2 bases and J by 4 bases, with 8 bases between the two germline ends. CDR3 sequence reads: CASSELGATGELFF. The CDR3 nucleotides are TGTGCCAGCAGTGAATTGGGGGCCACCGGGGAGCTGTTTTTT.

Only a few counts were recorded for this clonotype. The rearrangement joins TRBV4-2 to TRBJ2-5; 9 bases align to TRBD2. J lost 5 bases, V lost 4 bases, and 11 bases had no gene match. Germline CDR1 reads LGHNA; CDR2 reads YNFKEQ. The CDR3 is made up of 16 amino acids. CDR3 in amino acids: CASSPIGGLAHETQYF. The CDR3 bases are TGTGCCAGCAGCCCGATTGGAGGACTAGCGCATGAGACCCAGTACTTC.

The chain links TRBV28 to TRBJ1-5; possible D gene TRBD1, 5 bases. V was trimmed by 7 bases and J by 4 bases, leaving 14 bases between them. The length of the CDR3 is 14 residues. The germline CDR1 and CDR2 sequences are MDHEN and SYDVKM. The CDR3 nucleotides are TGTGCCAGCAATCGCGACAGTGGGAATCAGCCCCAGCATTTT. Translated: CASNRDSGNQPQHF.

V is TRBV15 and J is TRBJ1-2; tentative D call: TRBD1 (5 bases). This CDR3 region has 14 residues. V gave up 5 bases and J gave up 3 bases, with 13 bases separating them. Germline values: CDR1 LNHNV, CDR2 YYDKDF (reference sequence). The CDR3 loop is CATSRTPGDYGYTF. The CDR3 region has the DNA TGTGCCACCAGCCGGACACCCGGAGACTATGGCTACACCTTC.

This clonotype has a count of ten or more. The V call is TRBV29-1, the J call TRBJ1-2; a possible D gene is TRBD1 (6 bases). The CDR3 is made up of 13 amino acids. Per the germline V gene, CDR1 is SQVTM and CDR2 is ANQGSEA. V was clipped by 5 bases and J by 4 bases, with 14 bases between them. CDR3 sequence reads: CSVTGWETYGYTF. The CDR3 DNA reads as TGCAGCGTTACAGGGTGGGAAACCTATGGCTACACCTTC.

This clonotype came up many times. The chain joins TRBV6-5 to TRBJ2-7; no firm D call. The CDR3 totals 16 residues. Germline CDR1 MNHEY, CDR2 SVGAGI. Trimming stripped 0 bases from V and 1 base from J, with 13 bases between. As DNA, the CDR3 is TGTGCCAGCAGTTACTCGAATCTTGGGCAGTCCTACGAGCAGTACTTC. Translated, it gives CASSYSNLGQSYEQYF.

This clonotype was observed a few times. This chain joins TRBV20-1 and TRBJ2-5, with 10 bases that match TRBD2. The CDR3 runs 15 residues. Germline assignment: CDR1 DFQATT and CDR2 SNEGSKA (reference sequence). The trim removed 0 bases at V and 5 bases at J, leaving 6 bases unmatched. CDR3 amino acids: CSAREVSGGLETQYF. In nucleotides, the CDR3 is TGCAGTGCTAGAGAAGTTAGCGGGGGGCTGGAGACCCAGTACTTC.

This clonotype has at least ten counts. V is TRBV10-3 and J is TRBJ2-7; TRBD1 or TRBD2 may be the D gene (5 bases each). The V and J ends lost 10 bases and 6 bases respectively, with 16 bases between them. The CDR3 runs to 12 residues. CDR1 and CDR2 from the germline V gene are ENHRY and SYGVKD. In nucleotides, the CDR3 is TGTGCCACAAAGGGGTCGGGGTTCGAGCAGTACTTC. This codes for CATKGSGFEQYF.

This clonotype was recorded many times. The chain is built from TRBV27 and TRBJ2-7, with 12 bases fitting TRBD2. The CDR3 spans 19 residues. The trim removed 0 bases at V and 0 bases at J, leaving 9 bases unmatched. The germline V gene has CDR1 MNHEY and CDR2 SMNVEV (reference sequence). CDR3 sequence (DNA): TGTGCCAGCAGTTTATCGGTACTAGCGGGGGGCTTTAGCTCCTACGAGCAGTACTTC. Its protein is CASSLSVLAGGFSSYEQYF.

V is TRBV6-5 and J is TRBJ1-1, with D possibly matching TRBD1 (6 bases). There are 14 residues in the CDR3. V was pared by 6 bases and J by 4 bases, with 15 bases between. The germline V gene encodes CDR1 MNHEY and CDR2 SVGAGI. The CDR3: CASRYTGPGTEAFF. The CDR3 nucleotides read TGTGCCAGCAGATATACAGGGCCGGGCACTGAAGCTTTCTTT.

This clonotype was picked up many times. This chain uses TRBV4-1 with TRBJ1-3; a possible D gene is TRBD1 (6 bases). CDR3 length: 18 amino acids. Deletions cut 2 bases from V and 0 bases from J, with 17 bases between. Looked up from germline, CDR1 is MGHRA and CDR2 is YSYEKL. CDR3 amino acids: CASSQSSGTTISGNTIYF. CDR3 coding DNA: TGCGCCAGCAGCCAATCATCCGGGACAACAATCTCTGGAAACACCATATATTTT.

This chain joins TRBV7-9 and TRBJ1-5; tentative D call: TRBD1 (5 bases). The CDR3 consists of 13 residues. Germline-derived CDR1 and CDR2 are SEHNR and FQNEAQ (reference sequence). V was trimmed by 5 bases and J by 6 bases, leaving 11 bases between them. The CDR3: CASSRGASQPQHF. The CDR3 region has the DNA TGTGCCAGCAGCCGAGGGGCGAGTCAGCCCCAGCATTTT.

Many counts were recorded for this clonotype. The genes are TRBV18 and TRBJ1-1; the D is unclear. V shed 4 bases and J shed 0 bases, with 18 bases lying between them. The CDR3 totals 17 residues. In germline, CDR1 is KGHSH, CDR2 LQKENI. CDR3 sequence reads: CASSHDRTRVMNTEAFF. The CDR3 DNA sequence: TGTGCCAGCTCACACGATCGGACGAGAGTGATGAACACTGAAGCTTTCTTT.